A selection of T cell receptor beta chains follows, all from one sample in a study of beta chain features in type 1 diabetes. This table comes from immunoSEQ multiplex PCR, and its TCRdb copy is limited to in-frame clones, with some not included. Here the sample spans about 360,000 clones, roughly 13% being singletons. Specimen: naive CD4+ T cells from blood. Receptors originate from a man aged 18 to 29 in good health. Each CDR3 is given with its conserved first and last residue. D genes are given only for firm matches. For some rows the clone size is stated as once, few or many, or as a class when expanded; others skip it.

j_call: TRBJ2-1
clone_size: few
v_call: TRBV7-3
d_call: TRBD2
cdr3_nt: TGTGCCAGCAGCGTCGGGGGGGAGCAGTTCTTC
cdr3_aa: CASSVGGEQFF

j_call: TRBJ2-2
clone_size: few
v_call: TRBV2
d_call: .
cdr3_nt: TGTGCCAGCAGAAGCCAGGGGGGGGAGCTGTTTTTT
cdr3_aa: CASRSQGGELFF

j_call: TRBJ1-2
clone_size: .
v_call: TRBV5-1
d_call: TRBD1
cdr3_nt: TGCGCCAGCAGCACCACCGGGACAGGGGGAATGTATGGCTACACCTTC
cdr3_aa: CASSTTGTGGMYGYTF

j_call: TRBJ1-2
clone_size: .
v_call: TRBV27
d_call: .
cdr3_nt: TGTGCCAGCAGTCCCCAGGGGAGCTATGGCTACACCTTC
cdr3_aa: CASSPQGSYGYTF

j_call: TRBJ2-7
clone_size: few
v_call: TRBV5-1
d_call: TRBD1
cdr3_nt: TGCGCCAGCAGCATGGGACAGGTTTCAGAAGAGCAGTACTTC
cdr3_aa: CASSMGQVSEEQYF

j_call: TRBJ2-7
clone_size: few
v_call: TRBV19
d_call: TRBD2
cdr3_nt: TGTGCCAGTAGTATAAGCCTAGCGGAAGTTTACGAGCAGTACTTC
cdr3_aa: CASSISLAEVYEQYF

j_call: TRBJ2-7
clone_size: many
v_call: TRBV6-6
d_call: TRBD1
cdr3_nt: TGTGCCAGCCGGGACAGTAACTACGAGCAGTACTTC
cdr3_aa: CASRDSNYEQYF

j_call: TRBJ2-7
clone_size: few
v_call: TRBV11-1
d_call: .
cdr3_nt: TGTGCCAGCAGCTTAGGGACAGACTACGAGCAGTACTTC
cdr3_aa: CASSLGTDYEQYF

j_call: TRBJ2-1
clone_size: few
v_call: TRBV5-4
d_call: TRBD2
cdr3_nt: TGTGCCAGCAGTCCCTCTAGCGGAAGCTCCTACAATGAGCAGTTCTTC
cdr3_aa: CASSPSSGSSYNEQFF

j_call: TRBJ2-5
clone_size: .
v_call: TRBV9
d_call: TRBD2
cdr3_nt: TGTGCCAGCAGCGGATCTAGCGGGAGAGCGGAGACCCAGTACTTC
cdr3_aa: CASSGSSGRAETQYF

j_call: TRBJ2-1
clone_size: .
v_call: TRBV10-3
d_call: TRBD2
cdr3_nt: TGTGCCATCAGGCCCCGGGAGGGCCTACCCCACCCGGTTGAGCAGTTCTTC
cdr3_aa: CAIRPREGLPHPVEQFF

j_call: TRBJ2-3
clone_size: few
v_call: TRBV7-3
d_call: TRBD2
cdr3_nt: TGTGCCAGCAGCTCGGGACTAGCTTCTACAGATACGCAGTATTTT
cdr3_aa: CASSSGLASTDTQYF

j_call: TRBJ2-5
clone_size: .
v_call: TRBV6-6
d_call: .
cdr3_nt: TGTGCCAGCAGTTACCCCGGACAAAAGGAGACCCAGTACTTC
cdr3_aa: CASSYPGQKETQYF

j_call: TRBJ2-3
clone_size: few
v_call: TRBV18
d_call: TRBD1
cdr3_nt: TGTGCCAGCTCACCAATTCCGGGACAGCGACAAACAGATACGCAGTATTTT
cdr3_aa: CASSPIPGQRQTDTQYF

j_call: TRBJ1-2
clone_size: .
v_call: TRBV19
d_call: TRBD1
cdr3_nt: TGTGCCAGTAGTATTATGGGACAGCCGCCTCGCTTC
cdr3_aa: CASSIMGQPPRF

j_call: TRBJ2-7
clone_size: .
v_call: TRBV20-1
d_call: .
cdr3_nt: TGCAGTGCTAGAGAGGAGACCGAGCAGTACTTC
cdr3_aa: CSAREETEQYF

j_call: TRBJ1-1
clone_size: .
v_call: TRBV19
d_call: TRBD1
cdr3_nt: TGTGCCAGTAGTACTACAGGGGACACTGAAGCTTTCTTT
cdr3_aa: CASSTTGDTEAFF

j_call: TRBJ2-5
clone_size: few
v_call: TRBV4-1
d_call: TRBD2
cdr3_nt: TGCGCCAGCAGCTCCCGAGGTAGCGGGGCGCAAGAGACCCAGTACTTC
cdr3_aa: CASSSRGSGAQETQYF

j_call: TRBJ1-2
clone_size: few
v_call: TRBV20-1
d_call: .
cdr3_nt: TGCAGTGCTAGACAAGGGGCTGGCTACACCTTC
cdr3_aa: CSARQGAGYTF

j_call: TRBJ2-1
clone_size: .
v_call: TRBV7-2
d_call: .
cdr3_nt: TGTGCCAGCAGCTTAGGACAGATTAACTACAATGAGCAGTTCTTC
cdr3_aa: CASSLGQINYNEQFF

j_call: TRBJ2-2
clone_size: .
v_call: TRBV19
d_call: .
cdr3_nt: TGTGCCAGTAGTATCCCGGGGCTTGGGGGGACCGGGGAGCTGTTTTTT
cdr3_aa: CASSIPGLGGTGELFF

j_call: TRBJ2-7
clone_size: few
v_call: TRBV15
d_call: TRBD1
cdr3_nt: TGTGCCACCAGCAGAGATGGGGGACAGGGATCCTACGCGCAGTACTTC
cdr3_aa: CATSRDGGQGSYAQYF

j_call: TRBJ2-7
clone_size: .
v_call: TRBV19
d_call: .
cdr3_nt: TGTGCCAGTAGCCCGGGGGGCACCTTGTACGAGCAGTACTTC
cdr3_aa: CASSPGGTLYEQYF

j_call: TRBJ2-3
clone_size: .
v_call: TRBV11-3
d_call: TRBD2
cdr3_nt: TGTGCCAGCGGCAGCGGGGTGGGAGATACGCAGTATTTT
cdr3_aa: CASGSGVGDTQYF

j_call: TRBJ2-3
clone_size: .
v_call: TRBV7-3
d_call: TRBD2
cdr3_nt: TGTGCCAGCAGCAGTGGACTAGCCGGAGATACGCAGTATTTT
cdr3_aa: CASSSGLAGDTQYF

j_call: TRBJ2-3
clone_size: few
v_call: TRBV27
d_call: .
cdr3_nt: TGTGCCAGCAGTCTTCGACTAGGCCGCACAGATACGCAGTATTTT
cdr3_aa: CASSLRLGRTDTQYF

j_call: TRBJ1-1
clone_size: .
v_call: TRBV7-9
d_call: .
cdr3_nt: TGTGCCAGCAGCCTGCGACAGGCAGAGGCTTTCTTT
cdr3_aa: CASSLRQAEAFF

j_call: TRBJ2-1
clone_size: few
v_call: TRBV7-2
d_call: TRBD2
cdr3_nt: TGTGCCAGCAGCGCCTTCGGGAGGAGCTACAATGAGCAGTTCTTC
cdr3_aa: CASSAFGRSYNEQFF

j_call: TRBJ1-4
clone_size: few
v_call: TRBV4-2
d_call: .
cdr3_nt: TGTGCCAGCAGCCAAGAGGCTGCTAATGAAAAACTGTTTTTT
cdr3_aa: CASSQEAANEKLFF